Following are 13 T cell receptor beta chains from one sample sequenced in a study of T cell responses to AZD1222 COVID-19 vaccine. Method: immunoSEQ multiplex PCR; TCRdb's copy keeps in-frame clones and lacks some. The sample lists about 120,000 clones, about 93% occurring once. The specimen was peripheral blood, collected 28 days after the second AZD1222 dose. Every receptor here comes from an adult who received the AZD1222 COVID-19 vaccine.

The chain carries TRBV15 and TRBJ2-2; D is unresolved. Trimming stripped 0 bases from V and 4 bases from J, with 3 bases between. The CDR3 is made up of 13 amino acids. Germline CDR1 is LNHNV and CDR2 is YYDKDF (reference sequence). The CDR3 here is CATSRDGTGELFF. The CDR3 DNA reads TGTGCCACCAGCAGAGACGGCACCGGGGAGCTGTTTTTT.

The chain has TRBV5-3 and TRBJ2-7, with a tentative D call TRBD2 (5 bases). TRBV5-3 is an open reading frame whose function is uncertain. V was pared by 4 bases and J by 3 bases, with 14 bases between. CDR3 size: 14 residues. CDR3 DNA: TGTGCCAGAAGCCTTCGGACTCGGTTCTACGAGCAGTACTTC. This translates into CARSLRTRFYEQYF.

This chain links TRBV6-2 or TRBV6-3 with TRBJ1-2; TRBD1 is a possible D gene (5 bases). The V gene's germline CDR1 is MNHEY and CDR2 SVGEGT. The CDR3 consists of 16 residues. V was clipped by 6 bases and J by 2 bases, with 19 bases between them. The CDR3 nucleotides read TGTGCCAGCAGCTCCCGTGGACACGGAAGGAACTATGGCTACACCTTC. It encodes CASSSRGHGRNYGYTF.

V gene TRBV7-6 combines with J gene TRBJ2-2; TRBD2 matches at 8 bases. Germline lookup yields CDR1 SGHVS and CDR2 FNYEAQ. This CDR3 is 18 amino acids long. The V and J ends lost 1 base and 4 bases, in that order; junction bases with no gene match: 11. The CDR3 spells CASSLEPSGLPGTGELFF. Written as DNA, the CDR3 is TGTGCCAGCAGCTTAGAGCCTAGCGGGCTCCCTGGCACCGGGGAGCTGTTTTTT. Full variable domain (missing parts from reference TRBV7-6 and TRBJ2-2): GAGVSQSPRYKVTKRGQDVALRCDPISGHVSLYWYRQALGQGPEFLTYFNYEAQQDKSGLPNDRFSAERPEGSISTLTIQRTEQRDSAMYRCASSLEPSGLPGTGELFFGEGSRLTVL.

The chain recombines TRBV29-1 with TRBJ1-1; D gene uncertain. This CDR3 has 12 amino acids. Germline CDR1 SQVTM, CDR2 ANQGSEA. V lost 4 bases, J lost 0 bases, and 6 bases lay in between. The DNA of the CDR3 is TGCAGCGTTGCTCTTGTGAACACTGAAGCTTTCTTT. This gives the protein CSVALVNTEAFF.

The rearrangement links TRBV5-1 to TRBJ1-6; TRBD1 might be the D (6 bases). Germline V gene data show CDR1 as SGHRS and CDR2 as YFSETQ. V lost 0 bases, J lost 6 bases, and 7 bases lay in between. This CDR3 region has 14 residues. The chain's CDR3 is CASSLDRVNSPLHF. Written as DNA, the CDR3 is TGCGCCAGCAGCTTGGACAGGGTTAATTCACCCCTCCACTTT.

The chain has TRBV10-3 and TRBJ2-7; tentative D call: TRBD2 (5 bases). CDR1 and CDR2 (germline): ENHRY, SYGVKD. The CDR3 length is 12 residues. Trimming pared 7 bases from V and 4 bases from J, leaving 11 bases between. The CDR3 protein is CAITSPTYEQYF. The CDR3 DNA is TGTGCCATCACTAGCCCTACGTACGAGCAGTACTTC.

In regard to this clone: Other DNA sequences from this sample encode an identical CDR3 as well. The genes are TRBV29-1 and TRBJ1-1, with a tentative D call TRBD1 (5 bases). This CDR3 spans 13 amino acids. Trimming removed 1 base at V and 4 bases at J, with 10 bases between. Looked up from germline, CDR1 is SQVTM and CDR2 is ANQGSEA. This CDR3 is CSVEVGAGTEAFF. The CDR3 DNA is TGCAGCGTTGAAGTCGGGGCGGGCACTGAAGCTTTCTTT.

The chain recombines TRBV7-9 with TRBJ2-3; the D gene is possibly TRBD1 (6 bases). The V end lost 5 bases, the J end lost 1 base, and 13 bases lay between the germline ends. Germline-derived CDR1 and CDR2 are SEHNR and FQNEAQ (reference sequence). This CDR3 comprises 15 residues. This CDR3 reads CASSPGRGGTDTQYF. As DNA, the CDR3 is TGTGCCAGCAGCCCCGGCAGGGGTGGCACAGATACGCAGTATTTT.

V gene TRBV5-1 combines with J gene TRBJ1-2; D gene uncertain. This CDR3 comprises 14 residues. The germline V gene encodes CDR1 SGHRS and CDR2 YFSETQ. Trimming took off 1 base at V and 8 bases at J, with 15 bases between the two ends. The CDR3 protein is CASSLSLAGPGYTF. The CDR3 region has the DNA TGCGCCAGCAGCTTGTCCTTGGCCGGTCCGGGCTACACCTTC.

The J gene is TRBJ2-7, the V gene TRBV6-2 or TRBV6-3, with 10 bases matching TRBD1. CDR3 length equals 15 residues. V trimming: 4 bases; J trimming: 7 bases; junction bases outside the gene matches: 10. Germline V gives CDR1 MNHEY, CDR2 SVGEGT. As DNA, the CDR3 is TGTGCCAGCAGTTCCCCGGGACAGGGGAGGTTTGAGCAGTACTTC. Translated: CASSSPGQGRFEQYF.

On this clone: The sample holds other DNA sequences that translate to the same CDR3. The chain links TRBV5-1 to TRBJ1-2, with TRBD1 matching over 9 bases. This CDR3 is 13 amino acids long. Per germline, CDR1 SGHRS and CDR2 YFSETQ. J was trimmed by 4 bases and V by 3 bases; bases with no gene match: 1. CDR3 region: CASSSGQGYGYTF. The CDR3, as DNA: TGCGCCAGCAGCTCGGGACAGGGCTATGGCTACACCTTC.

The rearrangement joins TRBV25-1 to TRBJ2-3; D gene uncertain. V dropped 2 bases and J dropped 0 bases, with 6 bases sitting between them. Germline CDR1 reads MGHDK; CDR2 reads SYGVNS. CDR3 size: 14 residues. This CDR3 is CASSEAGSTDTQYF. CDR3 nucleotides: TGTGCCAGCAGTGAAGCCGGGAGCACAGATACGCAGTATTTT.